This entry lists 14 T cell receptor beta chains sequenced from one sample in a study of CD8 T cells in Susac syndrome. Random hexamers were used to reverse transcribe roughly 0.45 to 1 ug of RNA. One entry per CDR3 protein results from TCRdb running MiXCR on the immunoSEQ multiplex PCR reads. The sample carries 330,000 or so distinct CDR3 sequences, roughly 90% recorded once. Input material: CD8+ T cells from PBMCs. The receptor source for this set is a human donor with multiple sclerosis.

The rearrangement links TRBV3-1 to TRBJ2-4, with 14 bases fitting TRBD2. From germline, CDR1 is LGHDT and CDR2 YNNKEL (reference sequence). Trimming removed 0 bases from V and 0 bases from J; junction bases left unmatched: 13. The CDR3 runs 22 residues. The chain's CDR3 is CASSQDAPGLAGAILAKNIQYF. The CDR3 DNA reads as TGTGCCAGCAGCCAAGATGCCCCGGGACTAGCGGGGGCGATATTAGCCAAAAACATTCAGTACTTC.

The chain has TRBV12-3 or TRBV12-4 and TRBJ2-7; TRBD2 matches 10 bases. The CDR3 length is 14 residues. J was trimmed by 6 bases and V by 6 bases; bases with no gene match: 8. CDR3 region: CASRVLAGEREQYF. The CDR3 coding sequence is TGTGCCAGCAGAGTCCTAGCGGGGGAACGCGAGCAGTACTTC.

The V gene is TRBV2, the J gene TRBJ2-7; D possibly corresponds to TRBD2 (5 bases). Germline loops: CDR1 SNHLY, CDR2 FYNNEI. Trimming stripped 7 bases from V and 3 bases from J, with 13 bases between. The CDR3 totals 13 residues. CDR3 in DNA: TGTGCCAGCAACGGGGAACCCTTCTACGAGCAGTACTTC. Translation: CASNGEPFYEQYF.

V gene TRBV23-1 combines with J gene TRBJ2-3; D not certain. TRBV23-1 qualifies as an ORF whose function is uncertain. Trimming stripped 0 bases from V and 0 bases from J, with 13 bases between. This CDR3 is 17 amino acids long. DNA for the CDR3: TGCGCCAGCAGTCAATCGGACGAGGAGACTAGCACAGATACGCAGTATTTT. It codes for CASSQSDEETSTDTQYF.

The chain combines TRBV5-6 with TRBJ1-1, with D uncertain. Between the trimmed V and J ends, which lost 6 bases and 1 base, there was a span of 16 bases. The length of the CDR3 is 15 residues. Per the germline V gene, CDR1 is SGHDT and CDR2 is YYEEEE. As DNA, the CDR3 is TGTGCCAGCACCACCTTACCGGACGGGAACACTGAAGCTTTCTTT. Protein product: CASTTLPDGNTEAFF.

The J gene is TRBJ2-5, the V gene TRBV20-1; maybe TRBD2 (5 bases). V dropped 6 bases and J dropped 7 bases, with 15 bases sitting between them. The CDR3 contains 12 residues. Germline V gene sequence: CDR1 DFQATT, CDR2 SNEGSKA (reference sequence). DNA of the CDR3: TGCAGTGCCGCGACGGGGTCGGGGACCCAGTACTTC. Protein: CSAATGSGTQYF.

This chain uses TRBV7-8 with TRBJ2-5; 7 positions agree with TRBD1. From germline, CDR1 is SGHVS and CDR2 FQNEAQ. V lost 5 bases to trimming and J lost 3 bases; unmatched junction nucleotides: 6. This CDR3 is built from 14 residues. The CDR3 DNA reads as TGTGCCAGCAGCCACCCCGGGACAGAAGAGACCCAGTACTTC. Protein: CASSHPGTEETQYF.

The V call is TRBV27, the J call TRBJ1-5; no clear D. Germline V gene data show CDR1 as MNHEY and CDR2 as SMNVEV (reference sequence). CDR3 length: 11 amino acids. V was cut by 8 bases and J by 3 bases, with 5 bases left in between. The CDR3 region has the DNA TGTGCCAGCGGTACCAATCAGCCCCAGCATTTT. Amino acid sequence: CASGTNQPQHF.

The chain uses TRBV7-9 and TRBJ2-7; tentatively, D is TRBD1 (6 bases). CDR3 size: 15 residues. In germline, CDR1 is SEHNR, CDR2 FQNEAQ (reference sequence). Trimming cost V 3 bases and J 2 bases, with 14 bases left between them. The CDR3 DNA follows: TGTGCCAGCAGCTTTTTACAGGGAACGACCTACGAGCAGTACTTC. As protein: CASSFLQGTTYEQYF.

The chain is built from TRBV5-1 and TRBJ2-1; 9 bases align to TRBD1. The CDR3 is made up of 17 amino acids. Germline lookup yields CDR1 SGHRS and CDR2 YFSETQ. Trimming took 4 bases from V and 5 from J; bases not matched to a gene: 13. This CDR3 reads CASSLSPVGTGHNEQFF. CDR3 coding DNA: TGCGCCAGCAGCCTGTCCCCAGTGGGGACAGGGCACAATGAGCAGTTCTTC.

This sequence joins TRBV7-9 and TRBJ2-7; a possible D gene is TRBD1 (6 bases). This CDR3 contains 12 residues. The V end lost 1 base, the J end lost 6 bases, and 7 bases lay between the germline ends. The germline V gene encodes CDR1 SEHNR and CDR2 FQNEAQ (reference sequence). The CDR3 spells CASSLEGGEQYF. The DNA of the CDR3 is TGTGCCAGCAGCTTAGAAGGGGGCGAGCAGTACTTC.

The genes are TRBV7-9 and TRBJ1-1; D may be TRBD1 (5 bases). The CDR3 is 15 amino acids. From germline, CDR1 is SEHNR and CDR2 FQNEAQ (reference sequence). Trimming removed 7 bases from V and 6 bases from J, with 21 bases in between. The CDR3 reads CASTYFGGGLAEAFF. The CDR3, as DNA: TGTGCCAGCACCTACTTCGGCGGGGGTCTCGCTGAAGCTTTCTTT.

The V call is TRBV28, the J call TRBJ2-5; no definite D call. V was pared by 2 bases and J by 5 bases, with 6 bases between. There are 12 residues in the CDR3. Germline V gives CDR1 MDHEN, CDR2 SYDVKM. DNA of the CDR3: TGTGCCAGCAGTTTAACGCGGGAGACCCAGTACTTC. Amino acid sequence: CASSLTRETQYF.

This sequence joins TRBV9 and TRBJ2-7; D tentatively fits TRBD1 or TRBD2 (6 bases each). V was cut by 3 bases and J by 6 bases, with 13 bases left in between. The CDR3 has 13 residues. Germline CDR1 reads SGDLS; CDR2 reads YYNGEE. The CDR3 DNA is TGTGCCAGCAGCGCGGGGGCGGAGACCGAGCAGTACTTC. This translates into CASSAGAETEQYF.